Presented here are 23 T cell receptor beta chains from one specimen sequenced in a study of T cell responses to AZD1222 COVID-19 vaccine. Produced via immunoSEQ multiplex PCR; TCRdb's table is partial and in-frame only. The sample contains around 92,000 clones, 86% of which appear only once. The specimen was peripheral blood, collected on day 0 of AZD1222 vaccination. These receptors originate from an adult in good health.

CDR3 nucleotide sequence: TGCAGCGCCCAGTTAGGGGGGAGCTCCTACGAGCAGTACTTC. The encoded protein is CSAQLGGSSYEQYF. The chain combines TRBV29-1 with TRBJ2-7, with D tentatively TRBD1 or TRBD2 (6 bases each). This CDR3 comprises 14 residues. Trimming cost V 7 bases and J 0 bases, with 16 bases left between them. CDR1 and CDR2 (germline): SQVTM, ANQGSEA.

This chain uses TRBV28 with TRBJ1-6, with a weak D call TRBD1 (5 bases). From germline, CDR1 is MDHEN and CDR2 SYDVKM. The CDR3 length is 14 residues. Trimming left V 5 bases short and J 6 bases short, with 11 bases between. CDR3: CASSLAGFNSPLHF. In DNA, the CDR3 is TGTGCCAGCAGTCTAGCAGGGTTTAATTCACCCCTCCACTTT.

This clone appeared once. The chain has TRBV7-9 and TRBJ2-2, with D uncertain. Trimming pared 4 bases from V and 7 bases from J, leaving 4 bases between. CDR1 is SEHNR and CDR2 is FQNEAQ in the germline V gene (reference sequence). The CDR3 extends over 11 amino acids. The CDR3 coding sequence is TGTGCCAGCAGCTCAGGCGGGGAGCTGTTTTTT. It codes for CASSSGGELFF.

This clone was detected once. V gene TRBV27 combines with J gene TRBJ1-1, with TRBD1 matching 9 bases. The junction had 12 bases not matched to a gene; V was cut back by 5 bases and J by 8 bases. CDR3 length: 15 amino acids. Germline assignment: CDR1 MNHEY and CDR2 SMNVEV (reference sequence). The CDR3 DNA is TGTGCCAGCAGTCCCGTAGGGACAGGGAAAAGGGAAGCTTTCTTT. Residues: CASSPVGTGKREAFF.

The V gene is TRBV25-1, the J gene TRBJ2-2; either TRBD1 or TRBD2 may supply D (5 bases each). This CDR3 comprises 15 residues. V lost 3 bases, J lost 7 bases, and 15 bases lay in between. The germline V gene has CDR1 MGHDK and CDR2 SYGVNS. CDR3 sequence (DNA): TGTGCCAGCAGTGAGAATGGGGGTTGGAGCGGGGAGCTGTTTTTT. This translates into CASSENGGWSGELFF.

This clone was observed once. The V call is TRBV7-9, the J call TRBJ2-2; 13 nucleotides line up with TRBD2. J was trimmed by 2 bases and V by 5 bases; bases with no gene match: 8. CDR1 is SEHNR and CDR2 is FQNEAQ in the germline V gene (reference sequence). The CDR3 loop spans 18 amino acids. The CDR3 reads CASSPLGLAGANTGELFF. In DNA, the CDR3 is TGTGCCAGCAGCCCTCTCGGACTAGCGGGGGCCAACACCGGGGAGCTGTTTTTT.

For the CDR3, the DNA is TGTGCCAGCAGCCAAGGGACTAGGATCTACGAGCAGTACTTC. Its protein is CASSQGTRIYEQYF. This sequence joins TRBV3-1 (or the pseudogene TRBV3-2) and TRBJ2-7, with TRBD2 matching 7 bases. There are 14 residues in the CDR3. Germline V CDR1 and CDR2: LGHDT, YNNKEL (reference sequence). Trimming removed 1 base from V and 3 bases from J; junction bases left unmatched: 3.

The rearrangement links TRBV10-2 to TRBJ1-2, with 10 bases fitting TRBD1. CDR1 is WSHSY, CDR2 SAAADI, per germline. The CDR3 has 13 residues. Trimming removed 6 bases from V and 6 bases from J; junction bases left unmatched: 4. DNA for the CDR3: TGCGCCAGCAGAGTCGGACAGGGGGATGGCTACACCTTC. This gives the protein CASRVGQGDGYTF.

The gene calls are TRBV10-2 and TRBJ2-3; D not certain. The germline gives CDR1 WSHSY, CDR2 SAAADI. The CDR3 is made up of 15 amino acids. Trimming shortened V by 4 bases and J by 5 bases, and 16 bases separated the two germline ends. The CDR3 nucleotides read TGCGCCAGCAGTGGGGTGAGGAGTGGGGAAGATACGCAGTATTTT. Its protein product is CASSGVRSGEDTQYF.

The V call is TRBV6-5, the J call TRBJ1-6, with D unclear. The CDR3 has 15 amino acids. The V end lost 4 bases, the J end lost 3 bases, and 10 bases lay between the germline ends. Germline CDR1 MNHEY, CDR2 SVGAGI. The CDR3 region is CASSSRQVYNSPLHF. The CDR3 nucleotides read TGTGCCAGCAGTTCCAGACAAGTCTATAATTCACCCCTCCACTTT.

The chain combines TRBV5-1 with TRBJ1-3; no firm D call. V gave up 0 bases and J gave up 8 bases, with 9 bases separating them. The CDR3 sequence is 13 residues long. Germline lookup yields CDR1 SGHRS and CDR2 YFSETQ. CDR3 residues: CASSLGSGYTIYF. CDR3 bases: TGCGCCAGCAGCTTGGGATCGGGTTACACCATATATTTT.

The chain carries TRBV11-1 and TRBJ1-1; D is unresolved. V was trimmed by 5 bases and J by 5 bases, leaving 12 bases between them. Germline assignment: CDR1 SGHAT and CDR2 FQDESV (reference sequence). This CDR3 spans 13 amino acids. CDR3 residues: CASSPAPRTEAFF. DNA for the CDR3: TGTGCCAGCAGCCCAGCGCCAAGGACTGAAGCTTTCTTT.

The chain links TRBV11-2 to TRBJ2-2; D is unresolved. Trimming took off 1 base at V and 6 bases at J, with 9 bases between the two ends. The germline gives CDR1 SGHAT, CDR2 FQNNGV. This CDR3 contains 14 residues. CDR3 sequence: CASSLGVTPGELFF. The CDR3 bases are TGTGCCAGCAGCTTAGGAGTTACCCCCGGGGAGCTGTTTTTT.

This CDR3 is CASSQKRELAGGSSYEQYF. The CDR3 bases are TGTGCCAGCAGCCAAAAAAGGGAGCTAGCGGGAGGGAGCTCCTACGAGCAGTACTTC. The V call is TRBV4-2, the J call TRBJ2-7; TRBD2 matches 12 bases. The CDR3 loop spans 19 amino acids. The V gene's germline CDR1 is LGHNA and CDR2 YNFKEQ. V dropped 2 bases and J dropped 0; count of bases not matched to a gene: 11.

The rearrangement links TRBV5-1 to TRBJ1-1; possible D gene TRBD1, 6 bases. This CDR3 has 14 residues. Germline lookup yields CDR1 SGHRS and CDR2 YFSETQ. V gave up 4 bases and J gave up 5 bases, with 15 bases separating them. Here the CDR3 DNA reads TGCGCCAGCAGCCACGGGGGCGGGAATACTGAAGCTTTCTTT. Its translation is CASSHGGGNTEAFF.

The chain has TRBV10-3 and TRBJ2-2; TRBD1 is a possible D gene (6 bases). The CDR3 runs to 14 residues. Trimming shortened V by 11 bases and J by 3 bases, and 16 bases separated the two germline ends. Germline CDR1 ENHRY, CDR2 SYGVKD. The CDR3 bases are TGTGCCTCACAAGAGGGGGATGACACCGGGGAGCTGTTTTTT. Protein: CASQEGDDTGELFF.

The CDR3 bases are TGTGCCACCAGTGACCCCGCAACAGCGGGAGGGACAGATACGCAGTATTTT. Amino acid sequence: CATSDPATAGGTDTQYF. The chain employs TRBV24-1 and TRBJ2-3; TRBD2 matches at 10 bases. This CDR3 is 17 amino acids long. V was clipped by 4 bases and J by 3 bases; unmatched bases: 9. Germline V gives CDR1 KGHDR, CDR2 SFDVKD.

The chain uses TRBV5-6 and TRBJ2-5; 9 nucleotides line up with TRBD1. CDR3 size: 15 residues. The junction had 8 bases not matched to a gene; V was cut back by 3 bases and J by 5 bases. Germline CDR1 is SGHDT and CDR2 is YYEEEE. As DNA, the CDR3 is TGTGCCAGCAGCTCCGGGACAGGGTTTGGGGAGACCCAGTACTTC. Translated: CASSSGTGFGETQYF.

This chain uses TRBV21-1 with TRBJ1-5. TRBV21-1 is classified as a pseudogene. This CDR3 has 16 amino acids. For the CDR3, the DNA is TGTGCCAGCAGCAAAGTGTATTGGACCGTAGATCAGCCCCAGCATTTT. It is translated as CASSKVYWTVDQPQHF.

This rearrangement joins TRBV5-1 to TRBJ1-4, with 7 bases matching TRBD1. In germline, CDR1 is SGHRS, CDR2 YFSETQ. V trimming: 4 bases; J trimming: 7 bases; junction bases outside the gene matches: 10. CDR3 length equals 15 residues. CDR3 bases: TGCGCCAGCAGCGATCCGGGACAGCTCAGTGAAAAACTGTTTTTT. It yields the protein CASSDPGQLSEKLFF.

This clone was seen just once. The rearrangement joins TRBV4-2 to TRBJ1-3, with a tentative D call TRBD1 (6 bases). The germline gives CDR1 LGHNA, CDR2 YNFKEQ. This CDR3 has 14 amino acids. The V end lost 1 base, the J end lost 7 bases, and 11 bases lay between the germline ends. CDR3 nucleotide sequence: TGTGCCAGCAGCCAAGCGCAGGGGAAGAACACCATATATTTT. It codes for CASSQAQGKNTIYF.

The chain joins TRBV28 to TRBJ2-3; no reliable D call. Germline V gives CDR1 MDHEN, CDR2 SYDVKM. V lost 7 bases, J lost 1 base, and 12 bases lay in between. This CDR3 has 14 residues. The CDR3 DNA is TGTGCCAGCACCGGCCGGAGAGGCACAGATACGCAGTATTTT. Translating gives CASTGRRGTDTQYF.

The V call is TRBV9, the J call TRBJ1-6; maybe TRBD1 (5 bases). CDR1 is SGDLS, CDR2 YYNGEE, per germline. This CDR3 contains 14 residues. V lost 4 bases, J lost 10 bases, and 15 bases lay in between. This chain's CDR3 is CASSPRGGESPLHF. The DNA of the CDR3 is TGTGCCAGCAGCCCTAGGGGTGGGGAGTCACCCCTCCACTTT.